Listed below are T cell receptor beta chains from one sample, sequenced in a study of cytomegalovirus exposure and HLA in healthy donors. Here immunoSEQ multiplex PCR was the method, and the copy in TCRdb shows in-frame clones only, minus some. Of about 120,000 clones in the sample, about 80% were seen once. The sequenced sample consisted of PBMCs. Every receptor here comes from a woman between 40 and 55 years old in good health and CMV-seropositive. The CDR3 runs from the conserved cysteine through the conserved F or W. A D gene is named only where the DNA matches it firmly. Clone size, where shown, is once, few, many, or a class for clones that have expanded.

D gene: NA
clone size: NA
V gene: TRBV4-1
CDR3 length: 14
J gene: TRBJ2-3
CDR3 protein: CASSQGGGTDTQYF
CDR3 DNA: TGCGCCAGCAGCCAAGGGGGGGGCACAGATACGCAGTATTTT

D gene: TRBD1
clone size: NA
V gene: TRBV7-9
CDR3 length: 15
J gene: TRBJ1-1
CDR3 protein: CASSFAGTADTEAFF
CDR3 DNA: TGTGCCAGCAGCTTCGCCGGGACAGCCGACACTGAAGCTTTCTTT

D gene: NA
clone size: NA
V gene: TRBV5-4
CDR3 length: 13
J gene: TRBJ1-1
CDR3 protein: CASSTQMNTEAFF
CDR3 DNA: TGTGCCAGCAGCACACAGATGAACACTGAAGCTTTCTTT

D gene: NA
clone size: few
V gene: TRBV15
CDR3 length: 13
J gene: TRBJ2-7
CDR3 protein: CATSLRPAYEQYF
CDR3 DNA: TGTGCCACCAGCCTACGTCCTGCATACGAGCAGTACTTC

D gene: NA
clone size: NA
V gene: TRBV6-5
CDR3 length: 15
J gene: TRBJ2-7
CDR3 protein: CASSSRQGRGYEQYF
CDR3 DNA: TGTGCTAGCAGTTCCCGACAGGGGAGGGGTTACGAGCAGTACTTC

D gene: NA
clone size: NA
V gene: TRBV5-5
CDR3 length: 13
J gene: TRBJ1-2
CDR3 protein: CASSRNRDYGYTF
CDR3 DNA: TGTGCCAGCAGCCGAAACAGGGACTATGGCTACACCTTC

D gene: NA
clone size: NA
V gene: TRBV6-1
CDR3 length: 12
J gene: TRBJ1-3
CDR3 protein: CASSRDGNTIYF
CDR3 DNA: TGTGCCAGCAGCAGGGATGGAAACACCATATATTTT

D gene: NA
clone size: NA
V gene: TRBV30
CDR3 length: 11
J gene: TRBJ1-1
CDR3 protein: CAWSIGTEAFF
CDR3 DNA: TGTGCCTGGAGTATCGGCACTGAAGCTTTCTTT

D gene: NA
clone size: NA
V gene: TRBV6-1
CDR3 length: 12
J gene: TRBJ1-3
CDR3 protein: CASKQSGNTIYF
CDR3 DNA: TGTGCCAGCAAACAGTCCGGAAACACCATATATTTT

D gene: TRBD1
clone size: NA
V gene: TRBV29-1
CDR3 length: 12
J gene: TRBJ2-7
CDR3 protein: CSVGTGGYEQYF
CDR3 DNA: TGCAGCGTGGGGACAGGTGGTTACGAGCAGTACTTC

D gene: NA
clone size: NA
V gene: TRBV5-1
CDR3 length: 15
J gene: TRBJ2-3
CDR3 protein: CASSSPGLDTDTQYF
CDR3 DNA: TGCGCCAGCAGCTCCCCCGGACTCGACACAGATACGCAGTATTTT

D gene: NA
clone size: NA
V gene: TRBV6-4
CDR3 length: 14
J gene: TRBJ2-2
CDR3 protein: CASSASPGTGELFF
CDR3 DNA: TGTGCCAGCAGTGCCTCACCCGGGACCGGGGAGCTGTTTTTT